The 11 T cell receptor beta chains listed next were all sequenced from one sample in a study of cytomegalovirus exposure and HLA in healthy donors. The study ran its PCR with 60 Vbeta and 13 Jbeta primers. Profiled with immunoSEQ multiplex PCR; TCRdb holds only in-frame clones, not every one. Found here are around 230,000 clones, about 75% of them singletons; the top ten hold 1.8%. The sequenced material came from PBMCs. The receptors stem from a male donor in good health and CMV-seronegative.

This chain uses TRBV28 with TRBJ1-5; the match to TRBD1 covers 9 bases. In germline, CDR1 is MDHEN, CDR2 SYDVKM. V lost 2 bases to trimming and J lost 9 bases; unmatched junction nucleotides: 11. CDR3 length equals 16 residues. DNA of the CDR3: TGTGCCAGCAGTTTAGACAGGGGGAGGATCTTCTCGCCCCAGCATTTT. Translating gives CASSLDRGRIFSPQHF.

The CDR3 is CASSLSLDRGLSEQYF. The CDR3 DNA sequence: TGTGCCAGCAGTTTATCCCTAGACAGGGGGCTGTCCGAGCAGTACTTC. The J gene is TRBJ2-7, the V gene TRBV27; 10 nucleotides agree with TRBD1. CDR3 length: 16 residues. Looked up from germline, CDR1 is MNHEY and CDR2 is SMNVEV (reference sequence). The junction had 8 bases not matched to a gene; V was cut back by 0 bases and J by 6 bases.

The rearrangement joins TRBV6-4 to TRBJ2-2, with D possibly matching TRBD1 (6 bases). The germline V and J ends were trimmed by 3 bases and 0 bases, with 8 bases remaining between them. CDR3 length: 15 residues. The germline gives CDR1 MRHNA, CDR2 SNTAGT. This CDR3 is CASSEGTSNTGELFF. The CDR3 DNA is TGTGCCAGCAGTGAAGGGACATCGAACACCGGGGAGCTGTTTTTT.

The chain has TRBV29-1 and TRBJ2-7, with 9 bases matching TRBD1. V shed 7 bases, J shed 4 bases, and the junction held 8 bases outside the gene matches. The germline gives CDR1 SQVTM, CDR2 ANQGSEA. The CDR3 runs 13 residues. CDR3 region: CSGGQGTGYEQYF. The CDR3 DNA is TGCAGCGGTGGACAGGGGACGGGTTACGAGCAGTACTTC.

This clone was counted a few times. The chain carries TRBV5-1 and TRBJ2-7; 10 bases are a match to TRBD1. J gave up 7 bases and V 4 bases, and 8 bases lay outside the gene matches. Germline V gives CDR1 SGHRS, CDR2 YFSETQ. The CDR3 totals 14 residues. CDR3 sequence (DNA): TGCGCCAGCAGCCTCGGGACAGGGGCGTCAGAGCAGTACTTC. It is translated as CASSLGTGASEQYF.

The rearrangement links TRBV11-2 to TRBJ2-1, with 10 bases identical to TRBD1. This CDR3 region has 13 residues. Germline trimming cut 5 bases from V and 15 bases from J; bases unmatched to any gene: 10. The germline gives CDR1 SGHAT, CDR2 FQNNGV. The CDR3 loop reads CASSQTGGRGMFF. The CDR3 coding sequence is TGTGCCAGCAGCCAGACAGGGGGCAGGGGCATGTTCTTC.

V is TRBV7-9 and J is TRBJ1-2, with D possibly being TRBD1 (6 bases). This CDR3 comprises 13 residues. CDR1 is SEHNR, CDR2 FQNEAQ, per germline (reference sequence). Deletions cut 3 bases from V and 4 bases from J, with 9 bases between. DNA of the CDR3: TGTGCCAGCAGCTTCAGGGGAAGCTATGGCTACACCTTC. Its protein is CASSFRGSYGYTF.

J is TRBJ2-1 and V is TRBV7-9; 12 bases fit TRBD1. V shed 4 bases, J shed 6 bases, and the junction held 4 bases outside the gene matches. CDR1 and CDR2 (germline): SEHNR, FQNEAQ (reference sequence). CDR3 length: 15 amino acids. CDR3 sequence (DNA): TGTGCCAGCAGCTCGGGACAGGGGGCAGGCAATGAGCAGTTCTTC. It yields the protein CASSSGQGAGNEQFF.

The chain joins TRBV27 to TRBJ2-3; 14 nucleotides agree with TRBD2. This CDR3 has 16 amino acids. Germline V lookup: CDR1 MNHEY, CDR2 SMNVEV (reference sequence). V lost 4 bases to trimming and J lost 6 bases; unmatched junction nucleotides: 6. The CDR3 protein is CASSYGGLAGVDTQYF. CDR3 coding DNA: TGTGCCAGCAGTTATGGGGGACTAGCGGGAGTGGATACGCAGTATTTT.

This clone was observed a handful of times. V is TRBV30 and J is TRBJ1-2; no reliable D call. The ends were cut back, 4 bases at V and 3 bases at J, with 9 bases in the middle. CDR1 and CDR2 from the germline V gene are GTSNPN and SVGIG (reference sequence). The CDR3 has 12 amino acids. CDR3 DNA: TGTGCCTGGATGTGGAGAGACTATGGCTACACCTTC. The encoded protein is CAWMWRDYGYTF.

The chain links TRBV9 to TRBJ2-1, with 9 bases matching TRBD2. The junction had 3 bases not matched to a gene; V was cut back by 0 bases and J by 5 bases. Germline V lookup: CDR1 SGDLS, CDR2 YYNGEE. The CDR3 consists of 15 residues. As DNA, the CDR3 is TGTGCCAGCAGCGTAGGATCTAGCGGGGACAATGAGCAGTTCTTC. Translating it yields CASSVGSSGDNEQFF. Complete variable domain (other parts from reference TRBV9 and TRBJ2-1): DSGVTQTPKHLITATGQRVTLRCSPRSGDLSVYWYQQSLDQGLQFLIQYYNGEERAKGNILERFSAQQFPDLHSELNLSSLELGDSALYFCASSVGSSGDNEQFFGPGTRLTVL.